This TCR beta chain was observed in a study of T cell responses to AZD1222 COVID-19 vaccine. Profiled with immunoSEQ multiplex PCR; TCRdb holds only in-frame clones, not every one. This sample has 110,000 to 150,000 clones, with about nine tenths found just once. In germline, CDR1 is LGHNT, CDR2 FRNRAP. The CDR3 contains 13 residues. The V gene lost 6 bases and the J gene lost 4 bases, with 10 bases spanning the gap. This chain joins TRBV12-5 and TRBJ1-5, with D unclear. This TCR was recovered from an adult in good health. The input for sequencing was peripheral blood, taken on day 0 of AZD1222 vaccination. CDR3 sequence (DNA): TGTGCTAGTGGCCTGGACCTGAATCAGCCCCAGCATTTT. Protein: CASGLDLNQPQHF.